A single sample is the source of the 10 T cell receptor beta chains below, sequenced in a study of beta chain features in type 1 diabetes. No cognate antigen is known for these TCRs. Overall study findings and caveats: The study found moderately but significantly shorter TCRB CDR3s in all four CD4+ subsets of Type 1 diabetes patients.

The entirety of the isolated RNA underwent reverse transcription, so expressed TCRB transcripts were sequenced. Using immunoSEQ multiplex PCR, the repertoire was profiled, and TCRdb retains in-frame clones only, with some absent. In the table there are under 300,000 clones, approximately 14% of which are singletons. Sequencing input: naive CD4+ T cells from blood. Receptors were obtained from a young man with type 1 diabetes.

The chain couples TRBV29-1 to TRBJ2-7, with TRBD1 matching 7 bases. With V trimmed by 7 bases and J by 2 bases, 8 bases remained unmatched. Germline V gives CDR1 SQVTM, CDR2 ANQGSEA. The CDR3 loop spans 13 amino acids. The CDR3 spells CSASGTAPYEQYF. The CDR3 coding sequence is TGCAGCGCTTCCGGGACAGCCCCCTACGAGCAGTACTTC.

This clone was found a few times. This chain uses TRBV6-1 with TRBJ2-7; TRBD2 matches 8 bases. The CDR3 consists of 15 residues. From germline, CDR1 is MNHNS and CDR2 SASEGT. Trimming took 3 bases from V and 0 from J; bases not matched to a gene: 4. The CDR3 nucleotides read TGTGCCAGCAGTGAGGGGCGGGGGGACTCCTACGAGCAGTACTTC. It encodes CASSEGRGDSYEQYF.

This clone came up a few times. The CDR3: CASSADRANTGELFF. The CDR3 region has the DNA TGCGCCAGCAGCGCGGACAGGGCCAACACCGGGGAGCTGTTTTTT. The V gene is TRBV5-1, the J gene TRBJ2-2; 8 nucleotides line up with TRBD1. The CDR3 has 15 residues. The V gene end was trimmed by 4 bases and the J gene end by 2 bases; junction bases not matched to a gene: 4. From germline, CDR1 is SGHRS and CDR2 YFSETQ. The full variable domain, its missing parts supplied by reference TRBV5-1 and TRBJ2-2, is KAGVTQTPRYLIKTRGQQVTLSCSPISGHRSVSWYQQTPGQGLQFLFEYFSETQRNKGNFPGRFSGRQFSNSRSEMNVSTLELGDSALYLCASSADRANTGELFFGEGSRLTVL.

This chain uses TRBV30 with TRBJ2-7; D might be TRBD2 (6 bases). There are 16 residues in the CDR3. Trimming pared 0 bases from V and 0 bases from J, leaving 15 bases between. The germline V gene has CDR1 GTSNPN and CDR2 SVGIG (reference sequence). DNA for the CDR3: TGTGCCTGGAGTGTACCCCGGGAGAGGGGCTCCTACGAGCAGTACTTC. Translation gives CAWSVPRERGSYEQYF.

The gene calls are TRBV4-1 and TRBJ2-1, with D possibly being TRBD2 (6 bases). From germline, CDR1 is MGHRA and CDR2 YSYEKL. This CDR3 contains 15 residues. Trimming pared 1 base from V and 7 bases from J, leaving 14 bases between. CDR3 nucleotide sequence: TGCGCCAGCAGCCAAGTGGGGACTGCCAGAAATGAGCAGTTCTTC. Its protein is CASSQVGTARNEQFF.

This chain joins TRBV29-1 and TRBJ2-7; TRBD1 matches 8 bases. With V trimmed by 6 bases and J by 6 bases, 10 bases remained unmatched. Germline assignment: CDR1 SQVTM and CDR2 ANQGSEA. This CDR3 has 13 amino acids. The CDR3 DNA is TGCAGCGTAAAGGACAGGGCCCAGGGCGAGCAGTACTTC. Amino acid sequence: CSVKDRAQGEQYF.

The chain carries TRBV5-1 and TRBJ2-5; 7 nucleotides align to TRBD1. V was pared by 4 bases and J by 2 bases, with 8 bases of the junction left unmatched. Germline V gives CDR1 SGHRS, CDR2 YFSETQ. The CDR3 is 15 residues long. This CDR3 reads CASSGSGQSQETQYF. CDR3 sequence (DNA): TGCGCCAGCAGCGGATCGGGACAGAGTCAAGAGACCCAGTACTTC.

The gene calls are TRBV30 and TRBJ1-2; D perhaps matches TRBD1 (5 bases). CDR3 length: 15 amino acids. Trimming left V 2 bases short and J 4 bases short, with 17 bases between. The germline gives CDR1 GTSNPN, CDR2 SVGIG (reference sequence). The CDR3 loop reads CAWSRGGGDSYGYTF. For the CDR3, the DNA is TGTGCCTGGAGTAGGGGCGGCGGCGATTCCTATGGCTACACCTTC.

The rearrangement uses TRBV5-1 and TRBJ2-1, with D possibly TRBD2 on 5 matching bases. The V and J ends lost 0 bases and 10 bases respectively, with 11 bases between them. The CDR3 sequence is 13 residues long. Per germline, CDR1 SGHRS and CDR2 YFSETQ. DNA for the CDR3: TGCGCCAGCAGCTTGGCCGGAAGAGGGGAGCAGTTCTTC. Translation gives CASSLAGRGEQFF.

J is TRBJ1-1 and V is TRBV6-1; unclear D gene. CDR1 and CDR2 (germline): MNHNS, SASEGT. This CDR3 has 14 amino acids. V shed 2 bases and J shed 3 bases, with 10 bases lying between them. The CDR3 DNA is TGTGCCAGCAGTGAACCGGGGAAATACACTGAAGCTTTCTTT. The encoded protein is CASSEPGKYTEAFF.